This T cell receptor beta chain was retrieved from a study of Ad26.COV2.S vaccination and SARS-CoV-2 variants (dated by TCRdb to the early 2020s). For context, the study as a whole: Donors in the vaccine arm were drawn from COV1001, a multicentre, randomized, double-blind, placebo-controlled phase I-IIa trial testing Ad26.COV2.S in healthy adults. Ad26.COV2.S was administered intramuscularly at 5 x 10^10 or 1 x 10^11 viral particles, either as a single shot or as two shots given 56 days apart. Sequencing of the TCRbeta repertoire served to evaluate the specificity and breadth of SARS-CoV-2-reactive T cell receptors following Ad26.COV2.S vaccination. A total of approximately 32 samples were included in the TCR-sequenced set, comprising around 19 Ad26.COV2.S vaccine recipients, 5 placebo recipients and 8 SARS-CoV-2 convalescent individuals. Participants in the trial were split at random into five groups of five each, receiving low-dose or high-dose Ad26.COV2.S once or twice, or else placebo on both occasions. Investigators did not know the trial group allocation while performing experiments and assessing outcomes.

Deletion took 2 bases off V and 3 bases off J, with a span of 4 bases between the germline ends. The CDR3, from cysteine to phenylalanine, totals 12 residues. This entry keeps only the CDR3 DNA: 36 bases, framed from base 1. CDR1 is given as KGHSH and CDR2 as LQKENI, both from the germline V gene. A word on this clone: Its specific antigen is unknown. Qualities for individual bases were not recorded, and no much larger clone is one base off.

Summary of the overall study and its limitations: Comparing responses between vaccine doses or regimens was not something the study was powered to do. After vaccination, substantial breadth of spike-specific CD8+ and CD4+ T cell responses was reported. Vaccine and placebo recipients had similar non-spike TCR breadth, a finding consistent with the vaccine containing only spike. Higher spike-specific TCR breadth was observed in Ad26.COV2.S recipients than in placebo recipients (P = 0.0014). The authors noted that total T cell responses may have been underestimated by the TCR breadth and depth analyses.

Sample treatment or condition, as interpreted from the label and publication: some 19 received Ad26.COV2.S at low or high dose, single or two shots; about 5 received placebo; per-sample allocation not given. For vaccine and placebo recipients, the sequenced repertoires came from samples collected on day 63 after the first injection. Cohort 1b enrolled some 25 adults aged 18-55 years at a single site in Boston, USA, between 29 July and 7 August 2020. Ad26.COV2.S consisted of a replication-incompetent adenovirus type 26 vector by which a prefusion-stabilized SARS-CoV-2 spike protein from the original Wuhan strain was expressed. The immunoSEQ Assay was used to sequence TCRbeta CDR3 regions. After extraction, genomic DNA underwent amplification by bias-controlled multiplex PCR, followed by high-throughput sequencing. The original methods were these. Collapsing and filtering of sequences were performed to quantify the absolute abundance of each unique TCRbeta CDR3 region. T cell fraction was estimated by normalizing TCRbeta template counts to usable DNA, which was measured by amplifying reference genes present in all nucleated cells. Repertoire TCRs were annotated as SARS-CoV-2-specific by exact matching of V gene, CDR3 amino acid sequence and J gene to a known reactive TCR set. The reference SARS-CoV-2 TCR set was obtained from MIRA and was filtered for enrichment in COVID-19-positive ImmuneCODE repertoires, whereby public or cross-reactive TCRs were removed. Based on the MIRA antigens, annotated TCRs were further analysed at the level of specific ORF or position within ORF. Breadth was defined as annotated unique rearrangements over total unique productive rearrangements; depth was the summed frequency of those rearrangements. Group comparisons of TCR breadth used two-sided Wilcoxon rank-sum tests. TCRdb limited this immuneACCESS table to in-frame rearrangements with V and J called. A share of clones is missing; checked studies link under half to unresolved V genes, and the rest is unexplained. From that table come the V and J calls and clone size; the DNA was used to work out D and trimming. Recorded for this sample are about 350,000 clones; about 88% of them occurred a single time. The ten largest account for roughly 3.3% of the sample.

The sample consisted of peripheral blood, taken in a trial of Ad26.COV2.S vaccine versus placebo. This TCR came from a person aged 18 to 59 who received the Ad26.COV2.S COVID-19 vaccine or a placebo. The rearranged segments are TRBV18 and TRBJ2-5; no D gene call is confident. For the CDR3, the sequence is CASSPAEETQYF. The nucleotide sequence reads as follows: TGTGCCAGCTCACCAGCTGAAGAGACCCAGTACTTC.